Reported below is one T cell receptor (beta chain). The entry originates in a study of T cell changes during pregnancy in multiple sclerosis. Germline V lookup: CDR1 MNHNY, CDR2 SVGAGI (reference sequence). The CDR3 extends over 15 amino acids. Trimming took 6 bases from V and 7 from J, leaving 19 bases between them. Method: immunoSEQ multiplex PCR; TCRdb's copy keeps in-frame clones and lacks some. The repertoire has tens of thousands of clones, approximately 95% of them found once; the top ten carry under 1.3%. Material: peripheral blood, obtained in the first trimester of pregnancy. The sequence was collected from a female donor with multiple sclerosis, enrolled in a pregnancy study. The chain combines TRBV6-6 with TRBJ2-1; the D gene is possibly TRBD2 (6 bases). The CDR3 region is CASSPTKWGVNEQFF. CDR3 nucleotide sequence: TGTGCCAGCAGCCCAACTAAATGGGGGGTAAATGAGCAGTTCTTC.